Sequencing of this T cell receptor beta chain was carried out in a study of T cells in women clearing cervical HPV infection. Sequenced by immunoSEQ multiplex PCR; TCRdb stores in-frame clones only, minus some. Its table lists about 36,000 clones. In germline, CDR1 is DFQATT, CDR2 SNEGSKA (reference sequence). CDR3 length: 13 amino acids. The germline V and J ends were trimmed by 3 bases and 4 bases, with 12 bases remaining between them. Notes on this clone: The sequence runs out 3 residues before the end of the CDR3; the remainder is reconstructed from the germline J gene.

This receptor was taken from a woman between 18 and 70 years old with a cervical HPV16 infection that either progressed to CIN3+ or cleared (not recorded which). The rearrangement links TRBV20-1 to TRBJ1-2; D perhaps matches TRBD1 (5 bases). Sequenced material: blood buffy coat. Incomplete CDR3 DNA: TGCAGTGCTAGTCCCAGGGCAGTCTATGGC. It translates to CSASPRAVYG. The entire CDR3 is CSASPRAVYGYTF.